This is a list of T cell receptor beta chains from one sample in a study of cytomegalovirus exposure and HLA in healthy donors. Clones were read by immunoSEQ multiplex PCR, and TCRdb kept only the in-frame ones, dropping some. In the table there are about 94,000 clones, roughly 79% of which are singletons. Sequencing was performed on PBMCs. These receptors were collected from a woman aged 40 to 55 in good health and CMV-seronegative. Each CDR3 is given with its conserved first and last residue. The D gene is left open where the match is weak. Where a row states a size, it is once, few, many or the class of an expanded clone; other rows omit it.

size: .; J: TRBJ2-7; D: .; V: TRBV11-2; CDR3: CASSLDPGVSYEQYF; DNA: TGTGCCAGCAGCTTAGACCCGGGGGTCTCCTACGAGCAGTACTTC
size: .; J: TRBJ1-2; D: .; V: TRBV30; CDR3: CAWSGQGSDGYTF; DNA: TGTGCCTGGAGTGGGCAGGGGAGTGATGGCTACACCTTC
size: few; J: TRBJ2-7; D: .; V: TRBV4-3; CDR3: CASSQDLGVRYEQYF; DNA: TGCGCCAGCAGCCAAGATCTCGGGGTCCGCTACGAGCAGTACTTC
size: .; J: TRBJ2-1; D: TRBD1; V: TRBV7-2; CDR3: CASSFGQGLSNEQFF; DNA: TGTGCCAGCAGCTTTGGACAGGGGTTGAGTAATGAGCAGTTCTTC
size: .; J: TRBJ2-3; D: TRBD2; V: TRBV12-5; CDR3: CASGLSGGAADTQYF; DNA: TGTGCTAGTGGCTTGAGCGGGGGGGCCGCAGATACGCAGTATTTT
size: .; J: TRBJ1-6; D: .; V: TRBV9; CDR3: CASSDRVGSPLHF; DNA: TGTGCCAGCAGCGACAGGGTAGGGTCACCCCTCCACTTT
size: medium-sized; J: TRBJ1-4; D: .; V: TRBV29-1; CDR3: CSVGEGTEKLFF; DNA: TGCAGCGTAGGAGAGGGTACGGAAAAACTGTTTTTT
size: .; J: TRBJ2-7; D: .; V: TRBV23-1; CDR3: CASSQSMGRLSYEQYF; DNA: TGCGCCAGCAGTCAATCGATGGGCAGGCTCTCCTACGAGCAGTACTTC
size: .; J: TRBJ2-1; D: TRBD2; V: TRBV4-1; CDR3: CASSQRTSGGVNEQFF; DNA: TGCGCCAGCAGCCAAAGGACTAGCGGAGGAGTCAATGAGCAGTTCTTC
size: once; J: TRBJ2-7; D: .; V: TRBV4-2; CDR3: CASSQDPIGVTYEQYF; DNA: TGTGCCAGCAGCCAAGATCCGATCGGGGTTACCTACGAGCAGTACTTC
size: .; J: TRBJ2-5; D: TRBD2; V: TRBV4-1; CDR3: CASSQGRGGSPETQYF; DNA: TGCGCCAGCAGCCAAGGACGGGGGGGTAGTCCCGAGACCCAGTACTTC
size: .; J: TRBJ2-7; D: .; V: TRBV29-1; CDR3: CSVRGRGGEQYF; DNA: TGCAGCGTACGTGGACGAGGGGGAGAGCAGTACTTC
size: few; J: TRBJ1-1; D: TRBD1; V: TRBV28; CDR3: CASRLRGLAEAFF; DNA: TGTGCCAGCAGATTAAGGGGGCTCGCTGAAGCTTTCTTT
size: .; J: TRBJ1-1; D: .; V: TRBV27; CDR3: CASSLGPVLNTEAFF; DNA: TGTGCCAGCAGTTTAGGCCCCGTCTTGAACACTGAAGCTTTCTTT
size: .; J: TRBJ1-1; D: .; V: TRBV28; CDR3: CASSLRSGNTEAFF; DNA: TGTGCCAGCAGTTTAAGGAGCGGGAACACTGAAGCTTTCTTT
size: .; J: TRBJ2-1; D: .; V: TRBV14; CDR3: CASSALGGLYNEQFF; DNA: TGTGCCAGCAGCGCACTGGGAGGTCTTTACAATGAGCAGTTCTTC
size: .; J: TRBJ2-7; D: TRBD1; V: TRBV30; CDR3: CAWGRQGGTYEQYF; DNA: TGTGCCTGGGGGAGACAGGGGGGAACCTACGAGCAGTACTTC
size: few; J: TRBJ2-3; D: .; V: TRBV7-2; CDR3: CASSLSIADTQYF; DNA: TGTGCCAGCAGCTTATCCATTGCGGATACGCAGTATTTT
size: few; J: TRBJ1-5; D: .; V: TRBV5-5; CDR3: CASSSLQGLAQPQHF; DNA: TGTGCCAGCAGCTCCCTACAGGGATTGGCTCAGCCCCAGCATTTT
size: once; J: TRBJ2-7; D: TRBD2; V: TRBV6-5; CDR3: CASISGGSGGYEQYF; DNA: TGTGCCAGCATCAGCGGAGGTAGCGGGGGTTACGAGCAGTACTTC
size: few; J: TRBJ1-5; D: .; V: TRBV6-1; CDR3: CASSEDSYRYQPQHF; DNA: TGTGCCAGCAGTGAAGACAGTTACCGATATCAGCCCCAGCATTTT
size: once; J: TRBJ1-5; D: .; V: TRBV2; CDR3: CASSGGQFNQPQHF; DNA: TGTGCCAGCAGTGGGGGCCAATTCAATCAGCCCCAGCATTTT
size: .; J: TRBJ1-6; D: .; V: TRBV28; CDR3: CASRLLSASNSPLHF; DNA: TGTGCCAGCAGGCTTTTGAGTGCTAGTAATTCACCCCTCCACTTT
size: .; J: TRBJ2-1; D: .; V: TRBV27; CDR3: CASSFTLDINEQFF; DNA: TGTGCCAGCAGTTTTACCCTCGACATAAATGAGCAGTTCTTC
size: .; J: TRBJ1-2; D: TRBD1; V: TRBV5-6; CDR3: CASTLSGQGARRYGYTF; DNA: TGTGCCAGCACCCTATCAGGACAGGGGGCAAGGAGATATGGCTACACCTTC
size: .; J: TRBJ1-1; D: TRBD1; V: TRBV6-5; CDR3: CASTRDRKNTEAFF; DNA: TGTGCCAGCACCCGGGACAGAAAAAACACTGAAGCTTTCTTT
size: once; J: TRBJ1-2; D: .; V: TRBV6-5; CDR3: CASSYHGGDYGYTF; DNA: TGTGCCAGCAGTTACCACGGCGGGGACTATGGCTACACCTTC
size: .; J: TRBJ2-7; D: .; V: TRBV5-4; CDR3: CASSLAGLRSSYEQYF; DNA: TGTGCCAGCAGCTTGGCAGGACTAAGGAGCTCCTACGAGCAGTACTTC
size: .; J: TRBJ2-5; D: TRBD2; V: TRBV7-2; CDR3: CASSLVSSGTQETQYF; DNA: TGTGCCAGCAGCTTAGTCTCTAGCGGGACCCAAGAGACCCAGTACTTC